These 15 T cell receptor beta chains were sequenced from one sample in a study of T cells expressing NK-cell markers. TCRdb re-called the 5' RACE reads and catalogs CDR3 proteins one per entry, DNA excluded. This sample contains 90,000 to 130,000 distinct CDR3 sequences. Material: blood T cells: a sorted CD56 or NKG2C T cell subset, CD4+ or CD8+ T cells, or bulk PBMC T cells (not recorded which). The receptors were gathered from a woman between 18 and 75 years old in good health.

The CDR3 reads CASSARKGTAQETQYF. This chain connects TRBV28 to TRBJ2-5; absent DNA, TCRdb's TRBD2 call cannot be checked. Per germline, CDR1 MDHEN and CDR2 SYDVKM. The CDR3 is 16 amino acids.

The CDR3 reads CSARHERGSTDTQYF. The rearrangement links TRBV20-1 to TRBJ2-3; the TRBD2 assignment by TCRdb is unverifiable without DNA. From germline, CDR1 is DFQATT and CDR2 SNEGSKA (reference sequence). The CDR3 covers 15 residues.

J is TRBJ2-5 and V is TRBV18; no DNA is available, so the TRBD2 call from TCRdb remains unchecked. The CDR3 has 14 amino acids. CDR1 is KGHSH, CDR2 LQKENI, per germline. CDR3 in amino acids: CASSPEGPQETQYF.

The chain uses TRBV2 and TRBJ2-2; TCRdb lists TRBD2, though no DNA is available to test this call. The CDR3 extends over 16 amino acids. The germline V gene encodes CDR1 SNHLY and CDR2 FYNNEI. CDR3 loop: CASRGRGTSGTGELFF.

The rearrangement joins TRBV27 to TRBJ2-5; the TRBD1 assignment by TCRdb is unverifiable without DNA. There are 15 residues in the CDR3. Germline CDR1 reads MNHEY; CDR2 reads SMNVEV (reference sequence). This CDR3 is CASSGVGQGYETQYF.

The chain links TRBV12-3 or TRBV12-4 to TRBJ2-2; TCRdb's assignment of TRBD2 cannot be checked, as there is no DNA. This CDR3 has 14 amino acids. The CDR3 sequence: CASREVQNTGELFF.

This sequence joins TRBV10-3 and TRBJ2-1; lacking DNA, the TRBD2 call made by TCRdb goes unchecked. There are 17 residues in the CDR3. Germline CDR1 is ENHRY and CDR2 is SYGVKD. The CDR3 protein is CAISESELAGGFDEQFF.

The gene calls are TRBV25-1 and TRBJ2-5; TCRdb gives TRBD1 as the D gene, but with no DNA this cannot be confirmed. There are 13 residues in the CDR3. Per the germline V gene, CDR1 is MGHDK and CDR2 is SYGVNS. The CDR3 sequence is CASETGEGETQYF. The full variable domain, in which reference TRBV25-1 and TRBJ2-5 provide the parts outside the CDR3, is EADIYQTPRYLVIGTGKKITLECSQTMGHDKMYWYQQDPGMELHLIHYSYGVNSTEKGDLSSESTVSRIRTEHFPLTLESARPSHTSQYLCASETGEGETQYFGPGTRLLVL.

This chain links TRBV20-1 with TRBJ2-7; TCRdb proposes TRBD1, but this gene call is untestable without DNA. The CDR3 is 15 residues long. Germline CDR1 DFQATT, CDR2 SNEGSKA (reference sequence). CDR3 residues: CSASAGDRGAYEQYF.

The chain carries TRBV4-2 and TRBJ2-5; TCRdb reports TRBD1, a call that lacks DNA to check it against. The CDR3 totals 15 residues. CDR1 LGHNA and CDR2 YNFKEQ come from the germline V gene. CDR3 protein: CASSQAGQGIQTQYF.

The chain is built from TRBV19 and TRBJ2-1; no DNA is available, so the TRBD1 call from TCRdb remains unchecked. Germline loops: CDR1 LNHDA, CDR2 SQIVND (reference sequence). CDR3 size: 16 residues. CDR3 residues: CASSIDLGQANNEQFF.

The CDR3 protein is CASSPGGGEEYF. The chain combines TRBV27 with TRBJ2-5; no DNA is available, so the TRBD2 call from TCRdb remains unchecked. Germline loops: CDR1 MNHEY, CDR2 SMNVEV (reference sequence). CDR3 size: 12 residues.

This chain uses TRBV7-9 with TRBJ1-6. Germline V lookup: CDR1 SEHNR, CDR2 FQNEAQ (reference sequence). This CDR3 comprises 14 residues. The CDR3 sequence: CASSLVNRNSPLHF.

The chain links TRBV7-6 to TRBJ2-3; no DNA is available, so the TRBD1 call from TCRdb remains unchecked. The germline CDR1 and CDR2 sequences are SGHVS and FNYEAQ. CDR3 length: 15 amino acids. CDR3 sequence: CASTAGTGGQDTQYF.

V gene TRBV28 combines with J gene TRBJ1-2; TCRdb's D call, TRBD1, is unchecked because there is no DNA. This CDR3 is built from 15 residues. Germline lookup yields CDR1 MDHEN and CDR2 SYDVKM. CDR3 loop: CASLRVGASNYGYTF.